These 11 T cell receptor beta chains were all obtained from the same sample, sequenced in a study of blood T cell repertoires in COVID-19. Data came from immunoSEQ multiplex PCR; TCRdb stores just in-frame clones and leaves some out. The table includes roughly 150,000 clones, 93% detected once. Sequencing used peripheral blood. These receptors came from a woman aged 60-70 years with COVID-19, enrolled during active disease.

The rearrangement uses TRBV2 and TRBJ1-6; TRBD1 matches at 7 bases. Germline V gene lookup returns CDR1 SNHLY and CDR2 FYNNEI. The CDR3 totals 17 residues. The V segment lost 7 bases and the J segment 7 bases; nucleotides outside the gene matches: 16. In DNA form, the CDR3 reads TGTGCCAGCAACCTAGTAAGGGGGCCGACGGGGAATTCACCCCTCCACTTT. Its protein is CASNLVRGPTGNSPLHF.

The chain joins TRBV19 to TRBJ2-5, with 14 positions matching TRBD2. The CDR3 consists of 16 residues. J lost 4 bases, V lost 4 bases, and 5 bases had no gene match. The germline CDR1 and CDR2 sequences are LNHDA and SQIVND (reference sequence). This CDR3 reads CASSTRLAGGLETQYF. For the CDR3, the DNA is TGTGCCAGTAGTACCAGACTAGCGGGGGGGCTAGAGACCCAGTACTTC.

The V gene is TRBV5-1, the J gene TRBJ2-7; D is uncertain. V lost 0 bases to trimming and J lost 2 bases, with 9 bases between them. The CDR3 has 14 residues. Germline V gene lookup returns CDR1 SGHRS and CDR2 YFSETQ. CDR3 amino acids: CASSLAGTAYEQYF. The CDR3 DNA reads TGCGCCAGCAGCTTGGCGGGTACCGCCTACGAGCAGTACTTC.

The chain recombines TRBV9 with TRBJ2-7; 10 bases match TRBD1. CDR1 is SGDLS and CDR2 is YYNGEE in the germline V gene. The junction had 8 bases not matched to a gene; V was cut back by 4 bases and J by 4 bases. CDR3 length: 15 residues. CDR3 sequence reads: CASSPRQGAGYEQYF. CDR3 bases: TGTGCCAGCAGCCCTCGACAGGGGGCGGGGTACGAGCAGTACTTC.

The CDR3 spells CASSPGTSGALGEQYF. CDR3 sequence (DNA): TGTGCCAGCAGCCCCGGGACTAGCGGGGCCCTGGGCGAGCAGTACTTC. The chain combines TRBV7-2 with TRBJ2-7; 13 bases map to TRBD2. This CDR3 region has 16 residues. J lost 6 bases, V lost 5 bases, and 10 bases had no gene match. The V gene's germline CDR1 is SGHTA and CDR2 FQGNSA.

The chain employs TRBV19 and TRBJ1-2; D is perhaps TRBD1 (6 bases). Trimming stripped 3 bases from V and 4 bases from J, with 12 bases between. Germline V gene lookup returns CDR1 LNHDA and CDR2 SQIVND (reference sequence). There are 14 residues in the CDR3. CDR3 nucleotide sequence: TGTGCCAGTAGTATCGGCCAGGGGTCCTATGGCTACACCTTC. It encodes CASSIGQGSYGYTF.

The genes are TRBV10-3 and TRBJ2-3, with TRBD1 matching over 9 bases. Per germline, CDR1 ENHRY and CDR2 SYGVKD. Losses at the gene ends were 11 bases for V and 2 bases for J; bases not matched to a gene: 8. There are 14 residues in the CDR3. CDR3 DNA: TGTGCCCATTCGGGACAGGGTGTCACAGATACGCAGTATTTT. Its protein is CAHSGQGVTDTQYF.

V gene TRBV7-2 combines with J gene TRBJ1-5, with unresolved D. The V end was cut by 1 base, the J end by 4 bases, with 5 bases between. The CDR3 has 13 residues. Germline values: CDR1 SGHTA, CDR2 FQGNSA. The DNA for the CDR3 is TGTGCCAGCAGCTTAGAATATAATCAGCCCCAGCATTTT. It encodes CASSLEYNQPQHF. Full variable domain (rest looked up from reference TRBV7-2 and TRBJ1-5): GAGVSQSPSNKVTEKGKDVELRCDPISGHTALYWYRQSLGQGLEFLIYFQGNSAPDKSGLPSDRFSAERTGGSVSTLTIQRTQQEDSAVYLCASSLEYNQPQHFGDGTRLSIL.

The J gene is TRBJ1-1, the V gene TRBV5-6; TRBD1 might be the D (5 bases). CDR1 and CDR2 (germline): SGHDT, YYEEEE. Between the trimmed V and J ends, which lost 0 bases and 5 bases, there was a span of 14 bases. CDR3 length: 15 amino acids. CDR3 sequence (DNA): TGTGCCAGCAGCTTGGATGCCAGGGTCCCTACTGAAGCTTTCTTT. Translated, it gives CASSLDARVPTEAFF. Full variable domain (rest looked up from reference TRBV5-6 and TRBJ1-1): DAGVTQSPTHLIKTRGQQVTLRCSPKSGHDTVSWYQQALGQGPQFIFQYYEEEERQRGNFPDRFSGHQFPNYSSELNVNALLLGDSALYLCASSLDARVPTEAFFGQGTRLTVV.

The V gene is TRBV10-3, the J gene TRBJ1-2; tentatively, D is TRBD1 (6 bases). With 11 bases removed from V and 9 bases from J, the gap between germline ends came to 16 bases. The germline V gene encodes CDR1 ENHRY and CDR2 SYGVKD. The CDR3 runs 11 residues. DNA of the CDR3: TGTGCCTCCTACAGGGATGGAAGCTACACCTTC. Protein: CASYRDGSYTF.

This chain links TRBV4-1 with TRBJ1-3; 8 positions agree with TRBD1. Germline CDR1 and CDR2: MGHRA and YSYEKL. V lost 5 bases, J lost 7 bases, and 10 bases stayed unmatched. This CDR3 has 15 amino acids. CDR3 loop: CASSDGGQGSNTIYF. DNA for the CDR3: TGCGCCAGCAGCGACGGAGGACAGGGCTCGAACACCATATATTTT.